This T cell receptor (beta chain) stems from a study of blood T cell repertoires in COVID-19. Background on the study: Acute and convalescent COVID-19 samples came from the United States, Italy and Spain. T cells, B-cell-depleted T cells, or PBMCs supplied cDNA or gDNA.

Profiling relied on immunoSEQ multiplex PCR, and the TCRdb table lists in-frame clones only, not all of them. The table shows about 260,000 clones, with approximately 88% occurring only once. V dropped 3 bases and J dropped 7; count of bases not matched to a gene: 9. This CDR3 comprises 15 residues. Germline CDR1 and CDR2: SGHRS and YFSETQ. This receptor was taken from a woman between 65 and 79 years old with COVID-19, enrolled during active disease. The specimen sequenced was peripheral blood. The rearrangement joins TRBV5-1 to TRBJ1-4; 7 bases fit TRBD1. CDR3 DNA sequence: TGCGCCAGCAGCTCACGGGACAGCCGGGGTGAAAAACTGTTTTTT. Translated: CASSSRDSRGEKLFF.